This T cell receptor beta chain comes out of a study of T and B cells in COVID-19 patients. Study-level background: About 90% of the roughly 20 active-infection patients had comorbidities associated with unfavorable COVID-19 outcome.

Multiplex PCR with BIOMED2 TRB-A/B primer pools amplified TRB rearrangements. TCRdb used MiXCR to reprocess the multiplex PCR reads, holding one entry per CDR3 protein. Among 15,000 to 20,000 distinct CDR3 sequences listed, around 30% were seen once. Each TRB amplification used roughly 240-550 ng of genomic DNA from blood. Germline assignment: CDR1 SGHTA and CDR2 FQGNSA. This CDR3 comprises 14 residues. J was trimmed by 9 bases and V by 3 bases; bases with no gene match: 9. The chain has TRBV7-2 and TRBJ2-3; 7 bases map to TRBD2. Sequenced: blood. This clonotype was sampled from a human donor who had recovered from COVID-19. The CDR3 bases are TGTGCCAGCAGCTTTGGGGGGGTTTCTGAAACGCAGTATTTT. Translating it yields CASSFGGVSETQYF.